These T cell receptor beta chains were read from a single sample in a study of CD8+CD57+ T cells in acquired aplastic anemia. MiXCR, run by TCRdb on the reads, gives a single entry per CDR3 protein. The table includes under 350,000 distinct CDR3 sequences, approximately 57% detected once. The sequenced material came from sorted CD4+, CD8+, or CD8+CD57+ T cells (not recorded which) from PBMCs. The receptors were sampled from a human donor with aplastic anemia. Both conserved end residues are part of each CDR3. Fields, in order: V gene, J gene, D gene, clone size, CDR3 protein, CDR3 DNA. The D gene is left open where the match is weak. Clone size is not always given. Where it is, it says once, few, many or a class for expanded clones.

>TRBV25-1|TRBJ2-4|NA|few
CASSDPGAKNIQYF
TGTGCCAGCAGTGACCCAGGGGCCAAAAACATTCAGTACTTC
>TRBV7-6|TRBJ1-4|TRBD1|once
CASSVAGTGYEKLFF
TGTGCCAGCAGCGTTGCCGGGACAGGGTATGAAAAACTGTTTTTT
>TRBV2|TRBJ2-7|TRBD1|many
CASRSDRGVYEQYF
TGTGCCAGCAGGTCAGACAGGGGAGTTTACGAGCAGTACTTC
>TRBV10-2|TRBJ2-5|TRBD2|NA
CASSPSGSGGETQYF
TGCGCCAGCAGCCCTAGCGGGAGTGGGGGCGAGACCCAGTACTTC
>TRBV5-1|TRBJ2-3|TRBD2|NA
CASMISGRGTDTQYF
TGCGCCAGCATGATTAGCGGGAGGGGAACAGATACGCAGTATTTT
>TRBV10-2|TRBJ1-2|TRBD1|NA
CASSEKGGDGYTF
TGCGCCAGCAGTGAGAAAGGGGGCGATGGCTACACCTTC
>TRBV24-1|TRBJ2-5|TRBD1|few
CATSDSTGLGKTQYF
TGTGCCACCAGTGACTCGACAGGGCTTGGAAAGACCCAGTACTTC
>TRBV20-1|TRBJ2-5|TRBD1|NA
CSATGQGAETQYF
TGCAGTGCCACCGGACAGGGGGCAGAGACCCAGTACTTC
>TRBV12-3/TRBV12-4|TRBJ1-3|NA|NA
CASSLAPASYGYTIYF
TGTGCCAGCAGTTTAGCGCCAGCAAGTTACGGCTACACCATATATTTT
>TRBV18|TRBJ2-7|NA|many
CASSPGVTTYEQYF
TGTGCCAGCTCACCAGGAGTTACCACCTACGAGCAGTACTTC
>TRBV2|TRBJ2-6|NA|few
CASSASINSGANVLTF
TGTGCCAGCAGTGCAAGCATAAACTCTGGGGCCAACGTCCTGACTTTC
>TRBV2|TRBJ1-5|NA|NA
CASSGWGRVEQPQHF
TGTGCCAGCAGTGGGTGGGGAAGAGTAGAGCAGCCCCAGCATTTT
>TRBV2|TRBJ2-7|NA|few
CASLSGSYEQYF
TGTGCCAGCCTCAGTGGCTCCTACGAGCAGTACTTC
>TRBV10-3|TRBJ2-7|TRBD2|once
CASTSGLIYEQYF
TGTGCCAGCACTAGCGGTCTAATCTACGAGCAGTACTTC
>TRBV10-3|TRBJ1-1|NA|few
CAIMPGIGDTEAFF
TGTGCCATCATGCCCGGGATAGGGGACACTGAAGCTTTCTTT
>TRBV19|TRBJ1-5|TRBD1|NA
CASYGQGLNQPQHF
TGTGCCAGTTATGGACAGGGCCTCAATCAGCCCCAGCATTTT
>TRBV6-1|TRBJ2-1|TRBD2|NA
CASSGTSGGAYSNEQFF
TGTGCCAGCAGTGGGACTAGCGGGGGGGCCTATAGCAATGAGCAGTTCTTC
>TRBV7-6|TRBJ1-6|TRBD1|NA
CASSLRGQGGSPLHF
TGTGCCAGCAGCTTACGGGGACAGGGGGGATCACCCCTCCACTTT
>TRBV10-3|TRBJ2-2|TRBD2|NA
CAISAREGTGELFF
TGTGCCATCAGTGCCAGGGAGGGCACCGGGGAGCTGTTTTTT
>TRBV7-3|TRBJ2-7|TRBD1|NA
CASSSGQGIGEQYF
TGTGCCAGCAGCTCCGGACAGGGAATAGGGGAGCAGTACTTC
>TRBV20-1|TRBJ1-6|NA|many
CSTRRTFTNSPLHF
TGCAGTACTCGGAGGACATTCACCAATTCACCCCTCCACTTT
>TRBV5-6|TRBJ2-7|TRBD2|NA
CASIQLAGDPYEQYF
TGTGCCAGCATCCAACTAGCGGGAGACCCCTACGAGCAGTACTTC
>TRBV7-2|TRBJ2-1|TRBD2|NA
CASSLDRTSGSYNEQFF
TGTGCCAGCAGCTTAGACAGGACTAGCGGCTCCTACAATGAGCAGTTCTTC
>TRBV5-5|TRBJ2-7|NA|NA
CASSSHRNEQYF
TGTGCCAGCAGCTCGCACAGGAACGAGCAGTACTTC
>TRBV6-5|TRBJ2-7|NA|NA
CASSQRPGRRQYF
TGTGCCAGCAGCCAAAGACCGGGGAGGCGGCAGTACTTC
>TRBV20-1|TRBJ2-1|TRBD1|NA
CSARGNRGDEQFF
TGCAGTGCTAGAGGGAACAGGGGCGATGAGCAGTTCTTC
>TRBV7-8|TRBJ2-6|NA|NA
CASSLGSSGSGANVLTF
TGTGCCAGCAGCTTAGGATCGTCCGGCTCTGGGGCCAACGTCCTGACTTTC
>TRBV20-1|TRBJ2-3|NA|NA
CSARGESTDTQYF
TGCAGTGCTCGCGGGGAAAGCACAGATACGCAGTATTTT
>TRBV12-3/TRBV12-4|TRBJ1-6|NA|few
CASSQVGRSPLHF
TGTGCCAGCAGCCAAGTCGGCAGGTCACCCCTCCACTTT
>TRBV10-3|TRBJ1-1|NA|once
CAISGAVRGTEAFF
TGTGCCATCAGTGGGGCAGTTAGGGGAACCGAAGCTTTCTTT
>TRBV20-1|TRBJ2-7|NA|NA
CSARGREYYEQYF
TGCAGTGCTAGAGGCAGGGAGTACTACGAGCAGTACTTC
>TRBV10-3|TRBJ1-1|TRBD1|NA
CAISGLRGTGDTEAFF
TGTGCCATCAGTGGTTTGAGAGGGACAGGGGACACTGAAGCTTTCTTT
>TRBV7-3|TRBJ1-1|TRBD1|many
CASSSQTGPNTEAFF
TGTGCCAGCAGCTCTCAGACAGGGCCGAACACTGAAGCTTTCTTT
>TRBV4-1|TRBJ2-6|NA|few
CASSPPEGSSGANVLTF
TGCGCCAGCAGCCCCCCCGAGGGGAGCTCTGGGGCCAACGTCCTGACTTTC
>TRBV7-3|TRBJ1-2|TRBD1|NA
CASSEGDRVAYGYTF
TGCGCCAGCAGCGAAGGGGACAGGGTCGCCTATGGCTACACCTTC
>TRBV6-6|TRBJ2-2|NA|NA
CASSYAVRQGRSGELFF
TGTGCCAGCAGTTACGCCGTTCGTCAGGGGCGTAGCGGGGAGCTGTTTTTT
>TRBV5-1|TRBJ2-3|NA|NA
CASRHPTKRTQYF
TGCGCCAGCAGGCATCCGACGAAGAGGACGCAGTATTTT
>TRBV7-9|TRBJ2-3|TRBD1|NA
CASSPGTGVTDTQYF
TGTGCCAGCAGCCCCGGGACAGGGGTCACAGATACGCAGTATTTT
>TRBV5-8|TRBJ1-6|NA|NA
CASSLWANSPLHF
TGTGCCAGCAGCCTATGGGCTAATTCACCCCTCCACTTT
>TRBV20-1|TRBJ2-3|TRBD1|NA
CSAPRTGGGTDTQYF
TGCAGTGCTCCCAGGACAGGTGGGGGCACAGATACGCAGTATTTT
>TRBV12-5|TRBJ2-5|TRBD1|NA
CASGLGQGRLQETQYF
TGTGCTAGTGGTTTGGGACAGGGGCGGCTCCAAGAGACCCAGTACTTC
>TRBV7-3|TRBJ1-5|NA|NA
CASSFAGPDQPQHF
TGTGCCAGCAGCTTCGCGGGGCCCGATCAGCCCCAGCATTTT
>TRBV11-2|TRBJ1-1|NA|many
CASTRATEAFF
TGTGCCAGCACCCGGGCCACTGAAGCTTTCTTT
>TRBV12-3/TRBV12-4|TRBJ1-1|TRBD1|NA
CASTDRVSTEAFF
TGTGCCAGCACCGACAGGGTGAGCACTGAAGCTTTCTTT
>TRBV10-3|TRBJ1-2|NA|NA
CAIRGSSTQLYGYTF
TGTGCCATCAGGGGGTCCTCGACACAACTCTATGGCTACACCTTC
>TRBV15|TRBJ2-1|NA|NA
CATSTGLVGHYNEQFF
TGTGCCACCAGCACTGGACTAGTGGGACACTACAATGAGCAGTTCTTC
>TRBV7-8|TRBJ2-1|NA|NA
CASAGGEPREQFF
TGTGCCAGCGCGGGCGGGGAACCCAGGGAGCAGTTCTTC
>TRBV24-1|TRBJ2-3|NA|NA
CATSGLGTDTQYF
TGTGCCACCAGTGGACTAGGGACAGATACGCAGTATTTT
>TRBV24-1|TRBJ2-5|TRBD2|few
CATSDLGLAGTGEGTQYF
TGTGCCACCAGTGATTTAGGACTAGCGGGCACAGGGGAAGGGACCCAGTACTTC
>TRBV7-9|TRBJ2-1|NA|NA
CASSLRDSTHEQFF
TGTGCCAGCAGCCTCAGAGACAGTACCCATGAGCAGTTCTTC
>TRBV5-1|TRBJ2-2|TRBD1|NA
CASRIRTGGPGELFF
TGCGCCAGCAGAATAAGGACAGGCGGTCCCGGGGAGCTGTTTTTT
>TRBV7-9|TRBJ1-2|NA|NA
CASSLAPEYYGYTF
TGTGCCAGCAGCTTAGCGCCGGAATACTATGGCTACACCTTC
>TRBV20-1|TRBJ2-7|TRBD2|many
CSAGRGSSYEQYF
TGCAGTGCTGGGCGGGGGTCCTCCTACGAGCAGTACTTC
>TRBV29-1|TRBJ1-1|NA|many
CSVDRVNTEAFF
TGCAGCGTTGACAGGGTGAACACTGAAGCTTTCTTT
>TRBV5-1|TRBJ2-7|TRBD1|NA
CASSWSGTGAYEQYF
TGCGCCAGCAGCTGGTCCGGGACAGGGGCCTACGAGCAGTACTTC
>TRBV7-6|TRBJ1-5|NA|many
CASQGGSNQPQHF
TGTGCCAGCCAGGGAGGCAGCAATCAGCCCCAGCATTTT
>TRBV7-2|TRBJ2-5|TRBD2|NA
CASSLASPRAGGRETQYF
TGTGCCAGCAGCTTAGCTTCTCCTCGGGCGGGGGGGCGAGAGACCCAGTACTTC
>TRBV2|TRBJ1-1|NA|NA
CASTSERGTEAFF
TGTGCCAGTACTAGTGAGCGCGGGACTGAAGCTTTCTTT
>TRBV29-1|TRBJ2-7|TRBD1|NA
CSVRQGFLGPYEQYF
TGCAGCGTGCGACAGGGGTTTTTAGGACCCTACGAGCAGTACTTC
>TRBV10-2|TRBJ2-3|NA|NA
CASSDRSTDTQYF
TGCGCCAGCAGTGACAGGAGCACAGATACGCAGTATTTT